The 14 T cell receptor beta chains in this list originate from one sample, sequenced in a study of T cell responses to AZD1222 COVID-19 vaccine. Assay: immunoSEQ multiplex PCR; the TCRdb copy retains only in-frame clones and omits some. Among about 170,000 clones listed, around 90% were seen once. Source: peripheral blood, taken 28 days after the second AZD1222 dose. These receptor sequences come from an adult who received the AZD1222 COVID-19 vaccine.

Of note for this clone: Other DNA variants within this sample encode the same CDR3. The chain couples TRBV9 to TRBJ2-1; 11 nucleotides agree with TRBD2. Germline loops: CDR1 SGDLS, CDR2 YYNGEE. V gave up 3 bases and J gave up 0 bases; unmatched junction bases: 8. This CDR3 is 18 amino acids long. The CDR3 region has the DNA TGTGCCAGCAGCGCCTTAACTAGCGGGGGCTTCTCCTACAATGAGCAGTTCTTC. This codes for CASSALTSGGFSYNEQFF. The full variable domain, its missing parts supplied by reference TRBV9 and TRBJ2-1, is DSGVTQTPKHLITATGQRVTLRCSPRSGDLSVYWYQQSLDQGLQFLIQYYNGEERAKGNILERFSAQQFPDLHSELNLSSLELGDSALYFCASSALTSGGFSYNEQFFGPGTRLTVL.

This sequence joins TRBV4-1 and TRBJ2-7; the D gene is possibly TRBD2 (6 bases). Germline lookup yields CDR1 MGHRA and CDR2 YSYEKL. The CDR3 has 16 amino acids. Trimming cost V 5 bases and J 0 bases, with 17 bases left between them. Here the CDR3 reads CASSSRSGSISYEQYF. CDR3 sequence (DNA): TGCGCCAGCAGCTCAAGATCCGGGAGCATCTCCTACGAGCAGTACTTC.

This clone was seen only a few times. The V and J genes are TRBV29-1 and TRBJ1-1; D gene uncertain. V gave up 7 bases and J gave up 1 base, with 4 bases separating them. The V gene's germline CDR1 is SQVTM and CDR2 ANQGSEA. The CDR3 is made up of 10 amino acids. The CDR3 here is CSGSNTEAFF. The CDR3 nucleotides are TGCAGCGGATCGAACACTGAAGCTTTCTTT.

The chain joins TRBV2 to TRBJ2-7; D may be TRBD1 (6 bases). The CDR3 length is 12 residues. Looked up from germline, CDR1 is SNHLY and CDR2 is FYNNEI. With 6 bases removed from V and 9 bases from J, the gap between germline ends came to 15 bases. The CDR3 protein is CASRAQGLGQYF. The CDR3 DNA is TGTGCCAGCAGAGCTCAGGGGTTAGGGCAGTACTTC.

The V and J genes are TRBV18 and TRBJ1-1; D not resolved. CDR3 length: 14 residues. Per germline, CDR1 KGHSH and CDR2 LQKENI. The V end was cut by 3 bases, the J end by 1 base, with 9 bases between. The CDR3 DNA follows: TGTGCCAGCTCACCCAGTGGCGGGAACACTGAAGCTTTCTTT. Translated: CASSPSGGNTEAFF.

This rearrangement joins TRBV5-5 to TRBJ2-3, with D maybe TRBD1 (5 bases). The CDR3 covers 16 residues. V dropped 1 base and J dropped 1 base, with 13 bases sitting between them. Per germline, CDR1 SGHKS and CDR2 YYEKEE (reference sequence). The CDR3 nucleotides are TGTGCCAGCAGCTTGAGATGGGGCTATCGCACAGATACGCAGTATTTT. It yields the protein CASSLRWGYRTDTQYF.

This clone appeared a few times. This rearrangement joins TRBV9 to TRBJ2-2; 14 nucleotides line up with TRBD2. Losses at the gene ends were 2 bases for V and 0 bases for J; bases not matched to a gene: 9. The CDR3 runs to 20 residues. Looked up from germline, CDR1 is SGDLS and CDR2 is YYNGEE. The CDR3 sequence: CASSVRLAGGRDTNTGELFF. The CDR3 coding sequence is TGTGCCAGCAGCGTCCGACTAGCGGGGGGGCGGGACACGAACACCGGGGAGCTGTTTTTT.

This clone was detected only once. The V gene is TRBV7-7, the J gene TRBJ2-2; 7 bases line up with TRBD1. V dropped 4 bases and J dropped 2; count of bases not matched to a gene: 4. This CDR3 region has 15 residues. Germline V gene sequence: CDR1 SSHAT, CDR2 FNYEAQ (reference sequence). CDR3 amino acids: CASSYGQANTGELFF. In DNA, the CDR3 is TGTGCCAGCAGCTACGGACAGGCCAACACCGGGGAGCTGTTTTTT.

V is TRBV10-3 and J is TRBJ2-3; 12 positions agree with TRBD2. V shed 6 bases, J shed 6 bases, and the junction held 1 base outside the gene matches. In germline, CDR1 is ENHRY, CDR2 SYGVKD. This CDR3 is 13 amino acids long. The CDR3 nucleotides are TGTGCCATCAGAGGACTAGCGGGGGATACGCAGTATTTT. It codes for CAIRGLAGDTQYF.

This chain uses TRBV4-3 with TRBJ2-3, with D perhaps TRBD1 (6 bases). Trimming removed 2 bases from V and 13 bases from J, with 22 bases in between. The CDR3 extends over 15 amino acids. The germline V gene has CDR1 LGHNA and CDR2 YSLEER. CDR3 nucleotide sequence: TGCGCCAGCAGCCAAAGTCAGGGCAGGGGCGACCCCGAGTATTTT. Its protein product is CASSQSQGRGDPEYF.

This clone appeared a few times. This sequence joins TRBV30 and TRBJ2-6, with D perhaps assigned TRBD1 or TRBD2 (5 bases each). The V gene lost 0 bases and the J gene lost 0 bases, with 15 bases spanning the gap. The germline V gene encodes CDR1 GTSNPN and CDR2 SVGIG (reference sequence). The CDR3 contains 18 residues. DNA of the CDR3: TGTGCCTGGAGTGTGATGGGGGTCCTCCTCTCTGGGGCCAACGTCCTGACTTTC. This codes for CAWSVMGVLLSGANVLTF.

The rearrangement joins TRBV11-2 to TRBJ2-5, with D possibly matching TRBD1 (5 bases). The germline V and J ends were trimmed by 8 bases and 4 bases, with 14 bases remaining between them. This CDR3 comprises 13 residues. Germline V gene data show CDR1 as SGHAT and CDR2 as FQNNGV. The CDR3 region is CASRQHGAETQYF. CDR3 in DNA: TGTGCCAGCCGGCAACATGGGGCAGAGACCCAGTACTTC.

This rearrangement joins TRBV4-1 to TRBJ1-6, with D uncertain. CDR3 length: 16 residues. CDR1 and CDR2 (germline): MGHRA, YSYEKL. Trimming took off 5 bases at V and 4 bases at J, with 15 bases between the two ends. CDR3 protein: CASSIGIVFYNSPLHF. The CDR3 region has the DNA TGCGCCAGCAGCATCGGGATAGTCTTTTATAATTCACCCCTCCACTTT.

The V gene is TRBV3-1 (or the pseudogene TRBV3-2), the J gene TRBJ2-1, with 7 positions matching TRBD2. With 0 bases clipped from V and 8 bases from J, the junction kept 10 bases outside the gene matches. The germline V gene has CDR1 LGHDT and CDR2 YNNKEL (reference sequence). This CDR3 is 16 amino acids long. CDR3 sequence reads: CASSQELAVPDYEQFF. The CDR3 nucleotides read TGTGCCAGCAGCCAAGAGCTAGCGGTTCCAGACTATGAGCAGTTCTTC.